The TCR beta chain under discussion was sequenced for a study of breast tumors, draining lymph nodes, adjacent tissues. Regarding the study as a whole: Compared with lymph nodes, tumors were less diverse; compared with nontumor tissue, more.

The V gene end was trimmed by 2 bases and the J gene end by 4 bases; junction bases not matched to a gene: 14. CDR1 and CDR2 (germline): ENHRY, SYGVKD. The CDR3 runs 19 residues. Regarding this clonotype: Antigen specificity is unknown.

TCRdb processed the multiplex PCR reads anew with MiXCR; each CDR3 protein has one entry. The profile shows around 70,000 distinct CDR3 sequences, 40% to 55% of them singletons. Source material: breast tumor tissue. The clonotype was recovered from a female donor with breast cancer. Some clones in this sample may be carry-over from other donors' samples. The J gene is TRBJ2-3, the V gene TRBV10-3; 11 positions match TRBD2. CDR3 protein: CAISEGFVLAGDLADTQYF. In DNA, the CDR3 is TGTGCCATCAGTGAGGGGTTTGTACTAGCGGGAGATCTTGCAGATACGCAGTATTTT.